The 27 T cell receptor beta chains below all came from one sample that was sequenced in a study of T cell responses to AZD1222 COVID-19 vaccine. This table comes from immunoSEQ multiplex PCR, and its TCRdb copy is limited to in-frame clones, with some not included. The sample holds approximately 97,000 clones, around 83% seen once. The material was peripheral blood, obtained on day 0 of AZD1222 vaccination. These receptors originate from an adult in good health.

The rearrangement joins TRBV28 to TRBJ1-1; possible D gene TRBD1, 5 bases. The CDR3 extends over 15 amino acids. V was pared by 4 bases and J by 4 bases, with 16 bases between. CDR1 and CDR2 from the germline V gene are MDHEN and SYDVKM. CDR3 in DNA: TGTGCCAGCAGTTCCCCTCGGGGGAAGGTCACTGAAGCTTTCTTT. It encodes CASSSPRGKVTEAFF.

The chain carries TRBV24-1 and TRBJ1-6, with TRBD1 identical over 8 bases. Germline lookup yields CDR1 KGHDR and CDR2 SFDVKD. Unmatched junction bases numbered 3, after V lost 5 bases and J lost 7 bases. The length of the CDR3 is 14 residues. The CDR3 region is CATSAGQGNSPLHF. DNA of the CDR3: TGTGCCACCAGTGCCGGACAGGGAAATTCACCCCTCCACTTT.

CDR3 DNA sequence: TGTGCCAGCAGCTTGTCCACCGTTCGGAGGGAACTGTTTTTT. It yields the protein CASSLSTVRRELFF. The chain has TRBV11-1 and TRBJ1-4; D gene unclear. V dropped 3 bases and J dropped 12 bases, with 17 bases sitting between them. Germline CDR1 reads SGHAT; CDR2 reads FQDESV (reference sequence). The CDR3 is made up of 14 amino acids.

The chain is built from TRBV20-1 and TRBJ1-3, with 8 bases fitting TRBD1. V gave up 3 bases and J gave up 4 bases; unmatched junction bases: 11. Germline CDR1 reads DFQATT; CDR2 reads SNEGSKA (reference sequence). CDR3 length: 16 residues. CDR3 loop: CSASTIQGARGNTIYF. The CDR3 coding sequence is TGCAGTGCTAGTACCATCCAGGGGGCCAGAGGAAACACCATATATTTT.

The rearrangement links TRBV29-1 to TRBJ2-1, with 10 bases identical to TRBD2. V lost 2 bases, J lost 9 bases, and 7 bases stayed unmatched. Germline-derived CDR1 and CDR2 are SQVTM and ANQGSEA. The CDR3 consists of 14 residues. The CDR3 region is CSVESLAGAFEQFF. The DNA of the CDR3 is TGCAGCGTTGAAAGTCTAGCGGGAGCTTTTGAGCAGTTCTTC.

The chain recombines TRBV19 with TRBJ1-4; no reliable D call. Germline assignment: CDR1 LNHDA and CDR2 SQIVND (reference sequence). This CDR3 is built from 14 residues. V shed 5 bases and J shed 4 bases, with 11 bases lying between them. CDR3 amino acids: CASSPGRLNEKLFF. The CDR3 nucleotides read TGTGCCAGTAGTCCCGGACGGCTTAATGAAAAACTGTTTTTT.

About this clone itself: Other DNA sequences in this sample translate to the same CDR3. This rearrangement joins TRBV30 to TRBJ2-5; no clear D. The CDR3 contains 12 residues. Germline values: CDR1 GTSNPN, CDR2 SVGIG (reference sequence). V lost 2 bases and J lost 4, with 8 bases in between. The CDR3 sequence is CAWSTLAETQYF. The CDR3 DNA is TGTGCCTGGAGTACCCTCGCAGAGACCCAGTACTTC.

V is TRBV7-9 and J is TRBJ2-2; D not certain. Germline values: CDR1 SEHNR, CDR2 FQNEAQ (reference sequence). The CDR3 extends over 15 amino acids. The V and J ends lost 1 base and 2 bases respectively, with 8 bases between them. This chain's CDR3 is CASSLGAGNTGELFF. The CDR3 DNA follows: TGTGCCAGCAGCTTAGGGGCAGGAAACACCGGGGAGCTGTTTTTT.

The CDR3 DNA is TGTGCCATCAGTGAGCAGGGGCGGGATGGCTACACCTTC. Residues: CAISEQGRDGYTF. The chain is built from TRBV10-3 and TRBJ1-2; a weak D match, TRBD1 (6 bases). The CDR3 runs 13 residues. Germline CDR1 reads ENHRY; CDR2 reads SYGVKD. With 2 bases removed from V and 6 bases from J, the gap between germline ends came to 10 bases.

The genes are TRBV5-1 and TRBJ1-1, with unresolved D. V was pared by 5 bases and J by 3 bases, with 11 bases between. This CDR3 has 13 residues. Germline lookup yields CDR1 SGHRS and CDR2 YFSETQ. CDR3 sequence reads: CASRPITDTEAFF. In nucleotides, the CDR3 is TGCGCCAGCAGGCCGATAACGGACACTGAAGCTTTCTTT.

The chain couples TRBV6-1 to TRBJ2-2; perhaps TRBD2 as D (5 bases). Germline V gene sequence: CDR1 MNHNS, CDR2 SASEGT. The CDR3 length is 17 residues. Trimming took off 3 bases at V and 0 bases at J, with 14 bases between the two ends. The CDR3: CASSETMGYANTGELFF. The CDR3 DNA follows: TGTGCCAGCAGTGAGACTATGGGATATGCGAACACCGGGGAGCTGTTTTTT.

This chain connects TRBV2 to TRBJ1-2; the D is unclear. This CDR3 contains 13 residues. Trimming took 4 bases from V and 6 from J, leaving 12 bases between them. CDR1 is SNHLY, CDR2 FYNNEI, per germline. CDR3 amino acids: CASSARTLDGYTF. In nucleotides, the CDR3 is TGTGCCAGCAGTGCGAGGACTTTGGATGGCTACACCTTC.

CDR3 protein: CASTKTQGRYTGELFF. For the CDR3, the DNA is TGTGCCAGTACCAAAACGCAGGGAAGGTACACCGGGGAGCTGTTTTTT. V usage is TRBV19 and J usage is TRBJ2-2, with D perhaps matching TRBD1 (5 bases). This CDR3 is built from 16 residues. Germline lookup yields CDR1 LNHDA and CDR2 SQIVND (reference sequence). Trimming stripped 7 bases from V and 3 bases from J, with 18 bases between.

This chain uses TRBV11-2 with TRBJ1-1, with D possibly matching TRBD1 (5 bases). CDR1 SGHAT and CDR2 FQNNGV come from the germline V gene. The CDR3 has 13 amino acids. V was trimmed by 2 bases and J by 7 bases, leaving 11 bases between them. The CDR3 coding sequence is TGTGCCAGCAGCTTACTGGGGCTGGGTGAAGCTTTCTTT. Encoded protein: CASSLLGLGEAFF.

The chain links TRBV6-2 or TRBV6-3 to TRBJ1-2; D remains ambiguous. Germline CDR1 MNHEY, CDR2 SVGEGT. The CDR3 is made up of 18 amino acids. Deletions cut 0 bases from V and 5 bases from J, with 22 bases between. DNA for the CDR3: TGTGCCAGCAGTTACTCGATTTGGCCGCTCCCCGATAGGTATGGCTACACCTTC. This encodes CASSYSIWPLPDRYGYTF.

V is TRBV7-2 and J is TRBJ1-2; D is perhaps TRBD1 (6 bases). Germline assignment: CDR1 SGHTA and CDR2 FQGNSA. CDR3 length: 16 residues. V lost 1 base, J lost 4 bases, and 16 bases lay in between. The chain's CDR3 is CASSLGGGGGLYGYTF. CDR3 in DNA: TGTGCCAGCAGCTTAGGGGGCGGGGGCGGACTCTATGGCTACACCTTC. Together with reference TRBV7-2 and TRBJ1-2, the CDR3 gives the full variable domain: GAGVSQSPSNKVTEKGKDVELRCDPISGHTALYWYRQSLGQGLEFLIYFQGNSAPDKSGLPSDRFSAERTGGSVSTLTIQRTQQEDSAVYLCASSLGGGGGLYGYTFGSGTRLTVV.

The rearrangement uses TRBV28 and TRBJ1-1, with TRBD1 identical over 7 bases. The CDR3 has 16 residues. The germline V gene has CDR1 MDHEN and CDR2 SYDVKM. V gave up 6 bases and J gave up 4 bases; unmatched junction bases: 14. The CDR3 loop reads CASSPPEDRSGTEAFF. Here the CDR3 DNA reads TGTGCCAGCAGCCCCCCGGAGGACAGGTCTGGCACTGAAGCTTTCTTT.

This clone was found a few times. The chain recombines TRBV7-2 with TRBJ2-5, with D possibly TRBD1 on 5 matching bases. Germline V gene sequence: CDR1 SGHTA, CDR2 FQGNSA. The CDR3 contains 15 residues. V lost 6 bases to trimming and J lost 1 base, with 15 bases between them. CDR3 residues: CASSFGAAVQETQYF. DNA of the CDR3: TGTGCCAGCAGTTTTGGGGCAGCCGTCCAAGAGACCCAGTACTTC. Using reference TRBV7-2 and TRBJ2-5 for the parts outside the CDR3, the full variable domain is GAGVSQSPSNKVTEKGKDVELRCDPISGHTALYWYRQSLGQGLEFLIYFQGNSAPDKSGLPSDRFSAERTGGSVSTLTIQRTQQEDSAVYLCASSFGAAVQETQYFGPGTRLLVL.

Notes on this clone: One junction end disagrees with the germline gene, perhaps due to a read error. J is TRBJ2-5 and V is TRBV6-5, with D uncertain. CDR1 is MNHEY, CDR2 SVGAGI, per germline. This CDR3 has 15 residues. CDR3 in DNA: TGTGCCAGCAGTCACTCGGGCCGCCCCCCAGAGACCCAGTACTTC. Translation gives CASSHSGRPPETQYF.

This rearrangement joins TRBV27 to TRBJ2-7, with 7 bases matching TRBD2. V shed 8 bases and J 3 bases; nucleotides not matched to a gene: 4. The CDR3 contains 12 residues. Germline V gene sequence: CDR1 MNHEY, CDR2 SMNVEV (reference sequence). The CDR3: CASRGLVYEQYF. CDR3 nucleotide sequence: TGTGCCAGCCGCGGACTAGTCTACGAGCAGTACTTC.

CDR3 sequence reads: CSVEDLGHLEAFF. Here the CDR3 DNA reads TGCAGCGTTGAAGATTTGGGACACCTTGAAGCTTTCTTT. The chain joins TRBV29-1 to TRBJ1-1, with D possibly matching TRBD1 (6 bases). This CDR3 comprises 13 residues. Trimming took 0 bases from V and 7 from J, leaving 12 bases between them. The germline V gene has CDR1 SQVTM and CDR2 ANQGSEA.

The rearrangement uses TRBV29-1 and TRBJ1-4, with TRBD1 as a possible D gene (6 bases). CDR1 and CDR2 from the germline V gene are SQVTM and ANQGSEA. The germline V and J ends were trimmed by 4 bases and 8 bases, with 11 bases remaining between them. The CDR3 runs to 12 residues. The CDR3 region has the DNA TGCAGCGTTGGCCAGGGGAACGAAAAACTGTTTTTT. Amino acid sequence: CSVGQGNEKLFF.

This chain links TRBV6-1 with TRBJ1-1, with D possibly being TRBD1 (6 bases). This CDR3 has 12 amino acids. CDR1 is MNHNS, CDR2 SASEGT, per germline. The V end lost 1 base, the J end lost 10 bases, and 10 bases lay between the germline ends. Written as DNA, the CDR3 is TGTGCCAGCAGTGAAGACAGGGCGGGAGCTTTCTTT. Translating it yields CASSEDRAGAFF.

The J gene is TRBJ1-1, the V gene TRBV7-3, with 7 bases aligning to TRBD1. J was trimmed by 2 bases and V by 5 bases; bases with no gene match: 2. The germline V gene has CDR1 SGHTA and CDR2 FQGTGA. The CDR3 spans 13 residues. The CDR3 DNA follows: TGTGCCAGCAGCCGGGACAGCAACACTGAAGCTTTCTTT. Protein sequence: CASSRDSNTEAFF.

This chain uses TRBV18 with TRBJ1-3, with 8 bases lining up with TRBD1. The germline CDR1 and CDR2 sequences are KGHSH and LQKENI. The CDR3 contains 17 residues. The trim removed 0 bases at V and 4 bases at J, leaving 8 bases unmatched. CDR3 DNA: TGTGCCAGCTCACCACCTCGGACAGGGTGGACCGGAAACACCATATATTTT. Translating it yields CASSPPRTGWTGNTIYF.

This clone was seen a handful of times. The gene calls are TRBV5-5 and TRBJ1-2; 8 bases are a match to TRBD1. V dropped 2 bases and J dropped 2; count of bases not matched to a gene: 5. This CDR3 region has 15 residues. CDR1 and CDR2 (germline): SGHKS, YYEKEE (reference sequence). The CDR3 nucleotides are TGTGCCAGCAGCTTAGAGGCAGGGGGCAACTATGGCTACACCTTC. Protein: CASSLEAGGNYGYTF.

This clone occurred once. The genes are TRBV6-5 and TRBJ1-1; D may be TRBD1 (5 bases). Per germline, CDR1 MNHEY and CDR2 SVGAGI. The CDR3 loop spans 11 amino acids. Trimming removed 5 bases from V and 8 bases from J, with 9 bases in between. Here the CDR3 reads CASSTRGEAFF. The CDR3 region has the DNA TGTGCCAGCAGTACCCGGGGGGAAGCTTTCTTT.